The rows below give T cell receptor beta chains drawn from one sample of a study of blood T cell repertoires in COVID-19. The repertoire was sequenced with immunoSEQ multiplex PCR; TCRdb's copy has only in-frame clones and lacks some. Of around 250,000 clones listed, roughly 82% are singletons. The specimen sequenced was peripheral blood. Every receptor here comes from a man older than 75 with acute or convalescent COVID-19. Both conserved end residues are part of each CDR3.

CASSRGGASTDTQYF | TRBJ2-3 | TRBV7-2
CSASPEAYEQYF | TRBJ2-7 | TRBV20-1
CASSPPLHKEAFF | TRBJ1-1 | TRBV6-5
CASSSPPFSPLHF | TRBJ1-6 | TRBV6-6
CASSYKLLSEQFF | TRBJ2-1 | TRBV6-5
CASSETSGNGVGELFF | TRBJ2-2 | TRBV7-2
CASSLPTGLGQPQHF | TRBJ1-5 | TRBV28
CASSLGAGRSETQYF | TRBJ2-5 | TRBV5-1
CASSLSQGQYEQYF | TRBJ2-7 | TRBV5-1
CASSQQGVNSPLHF | TRBJ1-6 | TRBV5-4
CASSTRTGSNQPQHF | TRBJ1-5 | TRBV6-2/TRBV6-3
CASSLVIRGGGGEQFF | TRBJ2-1 | TRBV5-1
CASSESLRASSYNSPLHF | TRBJ1-6 | TRBV6-1
CAIGGDRGNNEQFF | TRBJ2-1 | TRBV10-3
CASSSTLGYTF | TRBJ1-2 | TRBV28
CASSLNRGFRTDTQYF | TRBJ2-3 | TRBV5-1
CASSQGLGGNTGELFF | TRBJ2-2 | TRBV3-1/TRBV3-2
CATRGQGNQPQHF | TRBJ1-5 | TRBV24-1
CASSSMGTSGVNNEQFF | TRBJ2-1 | TRBV11-3
CASSGTSGGTDTQYF | TRBJ2-3 | TRBV19
CASSSLGGTANSPLHF | TRBJ1-6 | TRBV5-5
CASSLGGGAFF | TRBJ1-1 | TRBV28
CASSQVKRDRGHQPQHF | TRBJ1-5 | TRBV14
CASSQVGTPSYGYTF | TRBJ1-2 | TRBV3-1/TRBV3-2
CASSPGQGASGNTIYF | TRBJ1-3 | TRBV28
CASSLERRGNYGYTF | TRBJ1-2 | TRBV7-9
CATQNRGHSTGELFF | TRBJ2-2 | TRBV2
CSASQQGHDNSPLHF | TRBJ1-6 | TRBV20-1
CASSVGRTNEKLFF | TRBJ1-4 | TRBV5-1
CATRQDRAETQYF | TRBJ2-5 | TRBV15
CASSLMGSYEQYF | TRBJ2-7 | TRBV5-1
CASSLVPSGSLSNEQFF | TRBJ2-1 | TRBV7-6
CASSKAAENTGELFF | TRBJ2-2 | TRBV11-2
CASSLQGTQSPLHF | TRBJ1-6 | TRBV19
CASSGPGYEQYF | TRBJ2-7 | TRBV5-4
CASSRTGVEQYF | TRBJ2-7 | TRBV6-6
CASSVGGTGAGYTF | TRBJ1-2 | TRBV7-9
CASSLGAPNTEAFF | TRBJ1-1 | TRBV5-1
CANSRDSYGYTF | TRBJ1-2 | TRBV2
CASSETGRTQPQHF | TRBJ1-5 | TRBV2
CASSSYRGPYQETQYF | TRBJ2-5 | TRBV5-1
CASSEEYRPQHF | TRBJ1-5 | TRBV6-1
CASNTRTGGGSQYF | TRBJ2-5 | TRBV3-1/TRBV3-2
CASRRGTKAFF | TRBJ1-1 | TRBV3-1/TRBV3-2
CASSLGGTPAEQYF | TRBJ2-7 | TRBV7-2
CASSTGQHTGELFF | TRBJ2-2 | TRBV9
CSAPHPWEGGYTF | TRBJ1-2 | TRBV29-1
CATERTQYEQYF | TRBJ2-7 | TRBV2
CASSQAGGFTPYGYTF | TRBJ1-2 | TRBV14
CASSVQVNTGELFF | TRBJ2-2 | TRBV9
CASSQKKRGLAVTYQETQYF | TRBJ2-5 | TRBV23-1
CASSLRGEETQYF | TRBJ2-5 | TRBV5-1